The subject of this entry is one T cell receptor (beta chain). Its matching antigen is unknown. The data derive from a study of cytomegalovirus exposure and HLA in healthy donors. Study summary: There were more than 350 genotyped donors. Of these, roughly 80% fell in the genetic ancestry cluster associated with self-reported Caucasian donors. General observations from the study: Some TCR beta chains (approximately 180 of them) were listed as cytomegalovirus-associated. Presence/absence comparisons presumed near-even sequencing depth among donors. Another analysis was done later, and it associated 16,951 TCR beta sequences with HLA alleles at 0.05 false discovery rate.

PCR involved 60 Vbeta and 13 Jbeta primers. Only in-frame clones appear in the TCRdb table, and some are missing; sequencing was by immunoSEQ multiplex PCR. Of about 180,000 clones listed, about 82% are singletons. The CDR3 has 11 residues. V was pared by 4 bases and J by 8 bases, with 8 bases between. Per the germline V gene, CDR1 is MNHEY and CDR2 is SMNVEV (reference sequence). The rearrangement links TRBV27 to TRBJ1-1; D not certain. The sequence was obtained from a woman aged 25-40 years in good health and CMV-seronegative. Sequencing used PBMCs. CDR3 in DNA: TGTGCCAGCAGTTCAGCGGGGGAAGCTTTCTTT. Translated, it gives CASSSAGEAFF.